Shown below are 32 T cell receptor beta chains from a single sample sequenced in a study of T cells expressing NK-cell markers (dated by TCRdb to 2018 to 2021). The receptor library was made with 5' RACE. Reads for this sample came from an Illumina HiSeq 2000. TCRdb reprocessed the sequencing reads and holds a single record per CDR3 protein sequence, with no DNA. The sample has roughly 380,000 distinct CDR3 sequences on record. Under 6.5% of the sample is in the top ten clones. The sequencing input was blood T cells: a sorted CD56 or NKG2C T cell subset, CD4+ or CD8+ T cells, or bulk PBMC T cells (not recorded which). Every receptor here comes from a man aged 18-70 years in good health.

The chain uses TRBV5-6 and TRBJ2-7; TCRdb calls TRBD1, which cannot be checked without DNA. The CDR3 runs to 15 residues. Per germline, CDR1 SGHDT and CDR2 YYEEEE. The CDR3 sequence: CASSNPRGGPYEQYF.

The rearrangement links TRBV20-1 to TRBJ1-5; TCRdb outputs TRBD1, but without DNA this stays unchecked. Germline V CDR1 and CDR2: DFQATT, SNEGSKA (reference sequence). The CDR3 is made up of 16 amino acids. The CDR3 reads CSARVRGPYSNQPQHF.

V and J are TRBV7-9 and TRBJ1-4. The CDR3 length is 13 residues. Germline V CDR1 and CDR2: SEHNR, FQNEAQ (reference sequence). The CDR3 is CASSPDGFEKLFF.

The J gene is TRBJ1-6, the V gene TRBV20-1. From germline, CDR1 is DFQATT and CDR2 SNEGSKA (reference sequence). The CDR3 spans 18 residues. This CDR3 reads CSAERVYNSKDYNSPLHF.

J is TRBJ2-3 and V is TRBV3-1; lacking DNA, the TRBD1 call made by TCRdb goes unchecked. Germline V gene data show CDR1 as LGHDT and CDR2 as YNNKEL (reference sequence). The CDR3 extends over 15 amino acids. The CDR3: CASSQQAGRADTQYF.

This chain links TRBV6-5 with TRBJ1-2; absent DNA, TCRdb's TRBD1 call cannot be checked. The CDR3 extends over 15 amino acids. Germline V gene data show CDR1 as MNHEY and CDR2 as SVGAGI. The CDR3 sequence: CASSYSIGAGSGYTF.

This chain links TRBV5-1 with TRBJ2-4. This CDR3 spans 16 amino acids. Germline V gives CDR1 SGHRS, CDR2 YFSETQ. CDR3 sequence: CASSRKDGLAKNIQYF.

This chain uses TRBV20-1 with TRBJ1-5. In germline, CDR1 is DFQATT, CDR2 SNEGSKA (reference sequence). There are 12 residues in the CDR3. The CDR3 here is CSALAGNQPQHF.

The gene calls are TRBV4-2 and TRBJ1-4. Germline lookup yields CDR1 LGHNA and CDR2 YNFKEQ. The CDR3 extends over 14 amino acids. CDR3: CASREFSTNEKLFF.

The chain couples TRBV7-9 to TRBJ1-1. CDR1 is SEHNR, CDR2 FQNEAQ, per germline (reference sequence). This CDR3 region has 16 residues. CDR3 protein: CASTKSAVGLGTEAFF.

The rearrangement joins TRBV5-5 to TRBJ2-3; TCRdb's D call, TRBD1, is unchecked because there is no DNA. The CDR3 runs to 17 residues. CDR1 SGHKS and CDR2 YYEKEE come from the germline V gene (reference sequence). The CDR3 region is CASSFGGQGPSTDTQYF.

This sequence joins TRBV3-1 and TRBJ2-7; without DNA, the TCRdb call of TRBD1 cannot be checked. This CDR3 region has 14 residues. CDR1 and CDR2 from the germline V gene are LGHDT and YNNKEL (reference sequence). The CDR3 is CASSLTRQTYEQYF.

This chain's CDR3 is CASSTDRGQGWANEKLFF. The genes are TRBV13 and TRBJ1-4; TCRdb lists TRBD1, though no DNA is available to test this call. Germline V gene sequence: CDR1 PRHDT, CDR2 FYEKMQ (reference sequence). The CDR3 has 18 residues.

V gene TRBV5-1 combines with J gene TRBJ1-1; TCRdb lists TRBD1, though no DNA is available to test this call. The CDR3 has 15 amino acids. In germline, CDR1 is SGHRS, CDR2 YFSETQ. The CDR3 reads CASSKLGGLNTEAFF. The whole variable domain, filled in from reference TRBV5-1 and TRBJ1-1, reads KAGVTQTPRYLIKTRGQQVTLSCSPISGHRSVSWYQQTPGQGLQFLFEYFSETQRNKGNFPGRFSGRQFSNSRSEMNVSTLELGDSALYLCASSKLGGLNTEAFFGQGTRLTVV.

The gene calls are TRBV30 and TRBJ2-7; the TCRdb D gene call, TRBD1, has no DNA to confirm it. The CDR3 sequence is 15 residues long. Germline CDR1 is GTSNPN and CDR2 is SVGIG (reference sequence). The CDR3: CAFYARGDQRYEQYF.

V usage is TRBV20-1 and J usage is TRBJ2-1; TCRdb's D call of TRBD1 is untestable without DNA. Germline assignment: CDR1 DFQATT and CDR2 SNEGSKA (reference sequence). The CDR3 is 12 residues long. CDR3 sequence reads: CSAPGQAVEQFF.

The genes are TRBV29-1 and TRBJ1-2; TCRdb lists TRBD1, though no DNA is available to test this call. Germline lookup yields CDR1 SQVTM and CDR2 ANQGSEA. This CDR3 is built from 13 residues. The CDR3 reads CSVEVRGFYGYTF.

V gene TRBV5-6 combines with J gene TRBJ2-5; the D call of TRBD2 rests on TCRdb alone, since no DNA is present to check it. The germline gives CDR1 SGHDT, CDR2 YYEEEE. The CDR3 contains 14 residues. The CDR3 sequence: CASSLAVSVETQYF.

The CDR3 loop reads CATSGQGLDTQYF. The V and J genes are TRBV24-1 and TRBJ2-3; TCRdb names TRBD1, which stays unverified in the absence of DNA. CDR1 KGHDR and CDR2 SFDVKD come from the germline V gene. The CDR3 runs to 13 residues.

The chain combines TRBV7-3 with TRBJ2-1; no DNA is available, so the TRBD2 call from TCRdb remains unchecked. The CDR3 sequence is 15 residues long. The germline CDR1 and CDR2 sequences are SGHTA and FQGTGA. This chain's CDR3 is CASSLTASEGNEQFF.

The gene calls are TRBV25-1 and TRBJ1-3. The CDR3 has 13 amino acids. Germline values: CDR1 MGHDK, CDR2 SYGVNS. CDR3 loop: CASSHGSGNTIYF.

The rearrangement joins TRBV30 to TRBJ2-7; without DNA, the TCRdb call of TRBD1 cannot be checked. This CDR3 is 12 amino acids long. The germline CDR1 and CDR2 sequences are GTSNPN and SVGIG (reference sequence). CDR3 amino acids: CAWSTGPKEQYF.

This sequence joins TRBV27 and TRBJ2-7. CDR3 length: 15 amino acids. Germline CDR1 reads MNHEY; CDR2 reads SMNVEV (reference sequence). The CDR3 sequence is CASSSSLKASYEQYF.

The chain uses TRBV7-8 and TRBJ2-2; TCRdb reports TRBD2, a call that lacks DNA to check it against. The CDR3 consists of 16 residues. Germline V gene data show CDR1 as SGHVS and CDR2 as FQNEAQ. The CDR3 spells CASSLLAGSPTGELFF. Using reference TRBV7-8 and TRBJ2-2 for the parts outside the CDR3, the full variable domain is GAGVSQSPRYKVAKRGQDVALRCDPISGHVSLFWYQQALGQGPEFLTYFQNEAQLDKSGLPSDRFFAERPEGSVSTLKIQRTQQEDSAVYLCASSLLAGSPTGELFFGEGSRLTVL.

This rearrangement joins TRBV28 to TRBJ2-1; TCRdb designates TRBD1, a call that cannot be tested without DNA. The germline CDR1 and CDR2 sequences are MDHEN and SYDVKM. The CDR3 extends over 13 amino acids. The CDR3 here is CASSYPGHLLQFF.

The chain uses TRBV6-1 and TRBJ2-7; the TRBD1 assignment by TCRdb is unverifiable without DNA. Germline V CDR1 and CDR2: MNHNS, SASEGT. This CDR3 is built from 15 residues. CDR3 in amino acids: CASSETGGWVGEQYF.

The chain is built from TRBV18 and TRBJ1-5. Germline V CDR1 and CDR2: KGHSH, LQKENI. There are 13 residues in the CDR3. The CDR3 sequence is CASSSTENQPQHF.

The J gene is TRBJ2-5, the V gene TRBV3-1; the D call from TCRdb, TRBD2, cannot be confirmed without DNA. Germline lookup yields CDR1 LGHDT and CDR2 YNNKEL (reference sequence). The CDR3 length is 17 residues. The CDR3 region is CASSQGRAGGPQETQYF.

The rearrangement joins TRBV29-1 to TRBJ2-7; TCRdb gives TRBD1 as the D gene, but with no DNA this cannot be confirmed. The CDR3 sequence is 12 residues long. Germline assignment: CDR1 SQVTM and CDR2 ANQGSEA. The CDR3 loop reads CSVIESTGTQYF.

The chain recombines TRBV6-1 with TRBJ1-1. CDR3 length equals 16 residues. Germline-derived CDR1 and CDR2 are MNHNS and SASEGT. The CDR3 sequence: CASSPGGFLMNTEAFF.

This rearrangement joins TRBV11-3 to TRBJ2-1; TCRdb's D call of TRBD2 is untestable without DNA. The CDR3 is 14 residues long. Germline assignment: CDR1 SGHNT and CDR2 YENEEA. CDR3 region: CASSLAGPLNEQFF.

The chain is built from TRBV10-3 and TRBJ1-2; without DNA, the TCRdb call of TRBD1 cannot be checked. The germline gives CDR1 ENHRY, CDR2 SYGVKD. CDR3 length: 16 residues. The CDR3 sequence is CAISERAGAGVYGYTF.